This T cell receptor beta chain was identified in a study of graft-versus-host responses after intestinal transplantation. Produced via immunoSEQ multiplex PCR; TCRdb's table is partial and in-frame only. Counted here are 35,000 to 50,000 clones, about 95% occurring once; the ten biggest clones make up about 0.22%. As concerns this clone: Its antigen remains unidentified.

Trimming removed 2 bases from V and 9 bases from J; junction bases left unmatched: 4. The germline CDR1 and CDR2 sequences are MNHEY and SMNVEV (reference sequence). This CDR3 has 13 amino acids. The sample in question was unstimulated CD8+ T cells sorted from spleen or lymph node cells, obtained before transplant. The clonotype originates from a human donor who was the organ donor for an intestinal transplant. The V and J genes are TRBV27 and TRBJ2-1, with 7 positions matching TRBD1. The CDR3, as DNA: TGTGCCAGCAGTTTAACAGGGGTTGGTGAGCAGTTCTTC. It translates to CASSLTGVGEQFF.